This T cell receptor beta chain was recorded in a study of blood T cell repertoires in COVID-19. The overall study: PBMCs, B-cell-depleted T cells, or T cells were the source of the cDNA or gDNA that made up the material.

Per germline, CDR1 MGHRA and CDR2 YSYEKL. The CDR3 sequence is 16 residues long. Remarks on this clone: A read error may produce the germline difference seen at one junction end.

Using immunoSEQ multiplex PCR, the repertoire was profiled, and TCRdb retains in-frame clones only, with some absent. The table records 90,000 to 150,000 clones, about four fifths of them present only once. This clonotype was obtained from a woman aged 80 or over with acute or convalescent COVID-19. V and J are TRBV4-1 and TRBJ1-1, with D perhaps matching TRBD1 (5 bases). Sequencing was performed on peripheral blood. The CDR3 coding sequence is TGCGCCAGCAGCCCCTCTGTGGCGCCCAAAGGGACTGAGGCTTTCTTT. This codes for CASSPSVAPKGTEAFF.